One T cell receptor (beta chain) is described in this entry. Its antigen is undetermined. This sample is drawn from a study of shared clonotypes between healthy human individuals. Germline V gene sequence: CDR1 SGDLS, CDR2 YYNGEE. Trimming left V 4 bases short and J 3 bases short, with 16 bases between. The CDR3 is 15 residues long. CD4+ cells were split into CD45RA+ naive and CD45RA-negative memory subsets. Every subset's genomic DNA went evenly onto several immunoSEQ plates. The data were produced by immunoSEQ multiplex PCR, yet TCRdb's version contains in-frame clones alone and is incomplete. The repertoire consists of fewer than 3 million clones, with approximately 90% occurring once and the leading ten covering 0.37%. Overall study findings and caveats: Rarefaction curves obtained for sorted subsets showed sequencing incomplete despite large depth. A handful of donors showed sharing of 4.5% to 6% of naive CD4 clonotypes.

The TCR sequence derives from a man between 18 and 35 years old in good health. Some clones in this sample may be carry-over from other donors' samples. V gene TRBV9 combines with J gene TRBJ2-5, with D perhaps assigned TRBD1 or TRBD2 (5 bases each). The specimen sequenced was naive CD4+ T cells from PBMCs. Subset indicated: CD45RA+ positively selected. DNA for the CDR3: TGTGCCAGCAGCACCTTCTCGGGACCTGAAGAGACCCAGTACTTC. The encoded protein is CASSTFSGPEETQYF.